Following are 14 T cell receptor beta chains from one sample sequenced in a study of blood T cell repertoires in COVID-19. Profiled with immunoSEQ multiplex PCR; TCRdb holds only in-frame clones, not every one. The data show some 210,000 clones, roughly four fifths seen once. Sequences were obtained from PBMCs or T cells enriched from blood (not recorded which). The receptors derive from a man aged 35 to 55 who had recovered from COVID-19.

J is TRBJ1-4 and V is TRBV5-1; 7 bases line up with TRBD1. The junction had 3 bases not matched to a gene; V was cut back by 0 bases and J by 4 bases. CDR1 is SGHRS and CDR2 is YFSETQ in the germline V gene. CDR3 length: 15 residues. CDR3 sequence reads: CASSLGTGYNEKLFF. The CDR3 bases are TGCGCCAGCAGCTTGGGGACAGGCTATAATGAAAAACTGTTTTTT.

The chain uses TRBV11-2 and TRBJ2-7, with D hard to call. This CDR3 contains 13 residues. The V end was cut by 2 bases, the J end by 7 bases, with 12 bases between. Germline lookup yields CDR1 SGHAT and CDR2 FQNNGV. CDR3 in amino acids: CASSLNDSGEQYF. Written as DNA, the CDR3 is TGTGCCAGCAGCTTAAATGACTCCGGGGAGCAGTACTTC.

The chain uses TRBV19 and TRBJ1-1; TRBD1 aligns across 9 bases. Germline CDR1 reads LNHDA; CDR2 reads SQIVND (reference sequence). The V and J ends lost 8 bases and 1 base, in that order; junction bases with no gene match: 14. The CDR3 length is 17 residues. The CDR3 reads CASHGQGLYRGNTEAFF. CDR3 sequence (DNA): TGTGCCAGTCACGGACAGGGGCTCTACCGAGGGAACACTGAAGCTTTCTTT.

The chain employs TRBV4-1 and TRBJ2-7; 14 bases align to TRBD2. J was trimmed by 2 bases and V by 1 base; bases with no gene match: 4. The germline V gene has CDR1 MGHRA and CDR2 YSYEKL. The CDR3 has 17 amino acids. CDR3 protein: CASSQGTSGRPPYEQYF. The CDR3 region has the DNA TGCGCCAGCAGCCAAGGGACTAGCGGGAGGCCGCCCTACGAGCAGTACTTC.

This rearrangement joins TRBV5-6 to TRBJ2-1; D is possibly TRBD2 (6 bases). Germline CDR1 SGHDT, CDR2 YYEEEE. Trimming shortened V by 0 bases and J by 4 bases, and 20 bases separated the two germline ends. This CDR3 has 18 residues. The CDR3 here is CASSLEHWRLATYNEQFF. For the CDR3, the DNA is TGTGCCAGCAGCTTGGAGCATTGGCGTCTAGCGACTTACAATGAGCAGTTCTTC.

This chain connects TRBV6-5 to TRBJ2-1, with 10 bases fitting TRBD2. The ends lost 7 bases at V and 3 bases at J; junction bases unmatched: 3. Germline CDR1 reads MNHEY; CDR2 reads SVGAGI. The CDR3 sequence is 14 residues long. The CDR3 DNA reads as TGTGCCAGCACTATAGCGGGAGGCTACAATGAGCAGTTCTTC. Translated, it gives CASTIAGGYNEQFF.

Details on this clone: A read error may be the cause here, since a much bigger clone is one base away. The CDR3 DNA sequence: TGTGCCACCAGCAGGACAGGGGGCTACGAGCAGTACTTC. Translating it yields CATSRTGGYEQYF. V is TRBV15 and J is TRBJ2-7; 9 bases align to TRBD1. The V gene's germline CDR1 is LNHNV and CDR2 YYDKDF (reference sequence). This CDR3 is built from 13 residues. The V and J ends lost 3 bases and 3 bases, in that order; junction bases with no gene match: 0.

This clone was seen more than once but under ten times. At one end, the junction sequence differs from germline, possibly due to a read error. This chain links TRBV6-2 or TRBV6-3 with TRBJ2-3; 8 bases are a match to TRBD2. This CDR3 contains 14 residues. The germline V gene encodes CDR1 MNHEY and CDR2 SVGEGT. The CDR3 region is CASSRSGSIDTQYF. As DNA, the CDR3 is TGTGCCAGCAGTCGAAGCGGGAGCATAGATACGCAGTATTTT.

V is TRBV12-3 or TRBV12-4 and J is TRBJ1-2; 9 bases map to TRBD1. V was clipped by 8 bases and J by 4 bases; unmatched bases: 2. This CDR3 region has 12 residues. CDR3 nucleotide sequence: TGTGCCAGCGAGGACAGGGGCTATGGCTACACCTTC. This sequence encodes CASEDRGYGYTF.

This chain uses TRBV24-1 with TRBJ2-2; 9 nucleotides match TRBD1. The junction had 7 bases not matched to a gene; V was cut back by 4 bases and J by 5 bases. This CDR3 is built from 16 residues. CDR1 and CDR2 (germline): KGHDR, SFDVKD. The CDR3 DNA sequence: TGTGCCACCAGTGACCCCTCCGGGACAGGGACCGGGGAGCTGTTTTTT. It is translated as CATSDPSGTGTGELFF.

In DNA, the CDR3 is TGTGCCAGTAGCCGACGGACTGACTCTAGCTCCTACAATGAGCAGTTCTTC. Protein sequence: CASSRRTDSSSYNEQFF. V is TRBV19 and J is TRBJ2-1; a possible D gene is TRBD2 (5 bases). The CDR3 has 17 amino acids. Deletions cut 6 bases from V and 0 bases from J, with 18 bases between. Germline V CDR1 and CDR2: LNHDA, SQIVND (reference sequence).

The chain links TRBV24-1 to TRBJ2-3; possibly TRBD2 for D (6 bases). The CDR3 spans 16 residues. V shed 3 bases and J shed 0 bases, with 12 bases lying between them. Germline values: CDR1 KGHDR, CDR2 SFDVKD. The CDR3 DNA follows: TGTGCCACCAGTGATCAAAAGCGGGCCAGCACAGATACGCAGTATTTT. Amino acids: CATSDQKRASTDTQYF.

This chain joins TRBV7-3 and TRBJ2-1, with D perhaps TRBD2 (6 bases). V was cut by 4 bases and J by 3 bases, with 13 bases left in between. CDR1 and CDR2 (germline): SGHTA, FQGTGA. There are 15 residues in the CDR3. Here the CDR3 DNA reads TGTGCCAGCAGCTCCCCCTCGGGGGTCTACAATGAGCAGTTCTTC. Amino acids: CASSSPSGVYNEQFF.

The J gene is TRBJ2-6, the V gene TRBV19; the match to TRBD1 covers 9 bases. The trim removed 6 bases at V and 1 base at J, leaving 7 bases unmatched. Germline CDR1 and CDR2: LNHDA and SQIVND (reference sequence). CDR3 size: 17 residues. CDR3 sequence reads: CASRRQGGASGANVLTF. The CDR3 nucleotides are TGTGCCAGTAGAAGACAGGGGGGCGCGTCTGGGGCCAACGTCCTGACTTTC.